This TCR beta chain was sequenced for a study of shared clonotypes between healthy human individuals. This clone was found a few times. Antigen specificity is unknown. This CDR3 comprises 14 residues. Germline loops: CDR1 MGHRA, CDR2 YSYEKL. V gave up 5 bases and J gave up 0 bases, with 8 bases separating them. Points from the study as a whole: Sampling was confined to blood; repertoires within tissues likely differ. Donor clonotype sharing was expected to depend on sequencing depth.

At a deep level, the assay was run. Assay: immunoSEQ multiplex PCR; the TCRdb copy retains only in-frame clones and omits some. The profile shows about 2 million clones, roughly 95% of them singletons. Sequenced material: naive CD4+ T cells sorted from blood. Subset given: CD45RA+ positively selected. This sequence originates from a man aged 18-30 years in good health. The rearrangement links TRBV4-1 to TRBJ2-1; no clear D gene. This chain's CDR3 is CASSLGSSYNEQFF. DNA for the CDR3: TGCGCCAGCAGCTTGGGAAGCTCCTACAATGAGCAGTTCTTC.